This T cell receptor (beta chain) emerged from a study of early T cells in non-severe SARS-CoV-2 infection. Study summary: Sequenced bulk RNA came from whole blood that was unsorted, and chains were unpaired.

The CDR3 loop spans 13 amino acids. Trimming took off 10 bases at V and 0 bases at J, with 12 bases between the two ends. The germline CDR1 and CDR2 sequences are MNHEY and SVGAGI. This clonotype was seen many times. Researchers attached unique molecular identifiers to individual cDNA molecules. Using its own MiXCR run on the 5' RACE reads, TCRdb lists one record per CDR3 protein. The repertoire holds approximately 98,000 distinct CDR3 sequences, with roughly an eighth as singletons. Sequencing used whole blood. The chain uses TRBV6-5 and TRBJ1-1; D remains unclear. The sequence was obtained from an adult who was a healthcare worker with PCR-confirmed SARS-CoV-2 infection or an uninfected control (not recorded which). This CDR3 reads CATLGSVNTEAFF. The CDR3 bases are TGTGCCACTTTAGGGTCGGTGAACACTGAAGCTTTCTTT.